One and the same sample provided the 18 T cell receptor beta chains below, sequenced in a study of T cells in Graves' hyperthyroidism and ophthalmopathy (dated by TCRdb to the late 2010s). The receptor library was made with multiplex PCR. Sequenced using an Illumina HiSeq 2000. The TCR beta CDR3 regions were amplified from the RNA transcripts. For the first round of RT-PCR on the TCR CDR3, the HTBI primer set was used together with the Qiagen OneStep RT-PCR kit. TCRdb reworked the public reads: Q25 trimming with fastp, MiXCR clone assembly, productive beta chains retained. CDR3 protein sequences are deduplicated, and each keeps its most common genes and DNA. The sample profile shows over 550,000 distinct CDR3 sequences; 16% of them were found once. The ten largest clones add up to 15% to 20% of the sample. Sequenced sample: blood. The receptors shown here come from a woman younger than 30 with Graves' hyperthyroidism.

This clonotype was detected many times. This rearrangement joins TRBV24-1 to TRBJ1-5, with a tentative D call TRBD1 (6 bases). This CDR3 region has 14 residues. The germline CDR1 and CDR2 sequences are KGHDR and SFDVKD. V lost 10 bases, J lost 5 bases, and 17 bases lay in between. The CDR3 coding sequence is TGTGCCACGCATCCGGGAGGGGGGGATCAGCCCCAGCATTTT. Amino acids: CATHPGGGDQPQHF.

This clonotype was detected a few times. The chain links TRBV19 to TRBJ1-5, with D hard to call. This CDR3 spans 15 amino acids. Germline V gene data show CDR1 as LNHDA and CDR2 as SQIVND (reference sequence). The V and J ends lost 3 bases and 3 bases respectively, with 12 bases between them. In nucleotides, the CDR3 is TGTGCCAGTAGTATTTCCCAACAGCTCAATCAGCCCCAGCATTTT. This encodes CASSISQQLNQPQHF.

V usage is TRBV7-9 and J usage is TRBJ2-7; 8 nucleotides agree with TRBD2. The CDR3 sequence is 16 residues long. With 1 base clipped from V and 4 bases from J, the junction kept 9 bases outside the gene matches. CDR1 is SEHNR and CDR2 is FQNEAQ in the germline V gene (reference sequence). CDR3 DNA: TGTGCCAGCAGCTTAGGAGGTGGTAGCGGGATTTACGAGCAGTACTTC. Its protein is CASSLGGGSGIYEQYF.

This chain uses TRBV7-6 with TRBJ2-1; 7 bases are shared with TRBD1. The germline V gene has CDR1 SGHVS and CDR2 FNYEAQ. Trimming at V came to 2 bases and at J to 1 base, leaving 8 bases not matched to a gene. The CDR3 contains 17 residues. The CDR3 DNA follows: TGTGCCAGCAGCTTACTTAGAGGGGGCTTGTCCTACAATGAGCAGTTCTTC. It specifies CASSLLRGGLSYNEQFF.

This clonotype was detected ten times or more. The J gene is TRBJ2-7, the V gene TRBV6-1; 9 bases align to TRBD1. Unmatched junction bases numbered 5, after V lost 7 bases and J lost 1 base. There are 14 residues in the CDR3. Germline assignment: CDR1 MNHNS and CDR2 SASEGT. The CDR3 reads CASTPGTGSYEQYF. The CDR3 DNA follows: TGTGCCAGCACCCCCGGGACAGGGTCCTACGAGCAGTACTTC.

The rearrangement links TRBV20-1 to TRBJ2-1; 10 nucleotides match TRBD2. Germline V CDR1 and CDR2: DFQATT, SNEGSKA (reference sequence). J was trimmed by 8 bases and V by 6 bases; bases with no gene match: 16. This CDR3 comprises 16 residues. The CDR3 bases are TGCAGTGCGACAGGGTTTGCTAGCGGGAGACTCTATGAGCAGTTCTTC. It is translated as CSATGFASGRLYEQFF.

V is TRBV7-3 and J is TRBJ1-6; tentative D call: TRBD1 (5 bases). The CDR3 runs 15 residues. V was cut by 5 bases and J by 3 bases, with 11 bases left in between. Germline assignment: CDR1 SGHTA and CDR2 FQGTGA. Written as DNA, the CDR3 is TGTGCCAGCAGCACCGGGACGAGCTATAATTCACCCCTCCACTTT. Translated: CASSTGTSYNSPLHF.

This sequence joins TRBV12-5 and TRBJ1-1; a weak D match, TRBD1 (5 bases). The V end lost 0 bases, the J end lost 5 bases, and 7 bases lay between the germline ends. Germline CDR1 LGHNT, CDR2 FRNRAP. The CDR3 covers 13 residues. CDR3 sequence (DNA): TGTGCTAGTGGTTTGGTATGGGGGACTGAAGCTTTCTTT. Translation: CASGLVWGTEAFF. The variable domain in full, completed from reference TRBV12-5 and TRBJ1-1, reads DARVTQTPRHKVTEMGQEVTMRCQPILGHNTVFWYRQTMMQGLELLAYFRNRAPLDDSGMPKDRFSAEMPDATLATLKIQPSEPRDSAVYFCASGLVWGTEAFFGQGTRLTVV.

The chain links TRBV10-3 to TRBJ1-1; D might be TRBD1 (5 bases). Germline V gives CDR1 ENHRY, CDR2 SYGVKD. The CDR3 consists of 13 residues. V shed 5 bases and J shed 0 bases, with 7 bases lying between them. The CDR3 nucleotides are TGTGCCATCAGTCCGACAGTGAACACTGAAGCTTTCTTT. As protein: CAISPTVNTEAFF.

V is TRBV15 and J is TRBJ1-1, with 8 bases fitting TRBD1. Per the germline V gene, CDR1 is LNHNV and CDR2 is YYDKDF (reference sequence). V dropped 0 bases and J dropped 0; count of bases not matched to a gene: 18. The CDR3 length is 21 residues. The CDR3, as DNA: TGTGCCACCAGCAGAGATTTAATCGGATCGGGACAGGTGCTCTTGAACACTGAAGCTTTCTTT. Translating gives CATSRDLIGSGQVLLNTEAFF.

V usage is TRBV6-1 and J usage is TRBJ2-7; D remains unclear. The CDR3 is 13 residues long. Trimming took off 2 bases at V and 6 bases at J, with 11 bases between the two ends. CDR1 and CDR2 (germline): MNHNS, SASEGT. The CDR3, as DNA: TGTGCCAGCAGTGAAAACACCAAGTCCGAGCAGTACTTC. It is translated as CASSENTKSEQYF.

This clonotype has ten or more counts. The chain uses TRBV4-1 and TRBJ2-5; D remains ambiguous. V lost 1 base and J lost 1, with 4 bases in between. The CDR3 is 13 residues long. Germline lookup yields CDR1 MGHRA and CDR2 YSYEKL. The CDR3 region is CASSQGPQETQYF. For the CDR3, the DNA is TGCGCCAGCAGCCAAGGGCCCCAAGAGACCCAGTACTTC.

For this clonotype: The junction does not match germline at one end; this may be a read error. CDR3: CASSGRTARPGNQPRHF. For the CDR3, the DNA is TGTGCCAGCTCAGGGCGGACAGCCAGGCCGGGCAATCAGCCCCGGCATTTT. The chain couples TRBV18 to TRBJ1-5; D is possibly TRBD1 (6 bases). CDR1 is KGHSH, CDR2 LQKENI, per germline. The CDR3 is 17 residues long.

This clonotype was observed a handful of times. This CDR3 reads CASSRDRRDDEQYF. DNA for the CDR3: TGTGCCAGCAGTCGCGACCGGAGGGACGACGAGCAGTACTTC. The chain links TRBV7-2 to TRBJ2-7, with D maybe TRBD2 (6 bases). Germline-derived CDR1 and CDR2 are SGHTA and FQGNSA. The ends were cut back, 6 bases at V and 5 bases at J, with 17 bases in the middle. CDR3 length: 14 amino acids.

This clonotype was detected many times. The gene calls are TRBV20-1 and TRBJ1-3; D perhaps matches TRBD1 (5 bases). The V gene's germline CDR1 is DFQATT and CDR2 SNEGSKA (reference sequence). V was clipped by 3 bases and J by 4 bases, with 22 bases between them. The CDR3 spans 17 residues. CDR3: CSARVSPGSGTGNTIYF. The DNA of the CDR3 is TGCAGTGCTAGGGTATCCCCGGGTTCAGGGACGGGAAACACCATATATTTT.

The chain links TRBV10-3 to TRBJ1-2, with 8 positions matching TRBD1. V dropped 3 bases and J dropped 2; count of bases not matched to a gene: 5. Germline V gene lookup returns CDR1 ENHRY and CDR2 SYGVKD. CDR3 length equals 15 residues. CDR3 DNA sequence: TGTGCCATCAGTGACCCCAGGGGGCGAAACTATGGCTACACCTTC. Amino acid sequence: CAISDPRGRNYGYTF.

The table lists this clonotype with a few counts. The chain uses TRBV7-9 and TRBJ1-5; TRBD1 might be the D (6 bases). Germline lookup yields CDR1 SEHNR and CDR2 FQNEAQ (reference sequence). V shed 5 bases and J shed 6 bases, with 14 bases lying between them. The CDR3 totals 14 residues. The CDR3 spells CASSQDRWGQPQHF. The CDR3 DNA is TGTGCCAGCAGCCAAGACAGGTGGGGTCAGCCCCAGCATTTT. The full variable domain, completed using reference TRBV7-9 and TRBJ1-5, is DTGVSQNPRHKITKRGQNVTFRCDPISEHNRLYWYRQTLGQGPEFLTYFQNEAQLEKSRLLSDRFSAERPKGSFSTLEIQRTEQGDSAMYLCASSQDRWGQPQHFGDGTRLSIL.

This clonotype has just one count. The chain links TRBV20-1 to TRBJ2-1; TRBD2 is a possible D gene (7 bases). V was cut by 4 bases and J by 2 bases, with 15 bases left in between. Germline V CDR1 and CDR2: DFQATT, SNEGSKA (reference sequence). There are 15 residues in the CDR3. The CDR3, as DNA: TGCAGTGCTAAGGGGGAGGGCGGTCCCTACAATGAGCAGTTCTTC. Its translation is CSAKGEGGPYNEQFF.